The present entry profiles one TCR beta chain with its context. Its specificity is not known. CDR3 length equals 15 residues. J was trimmed by 8 bases and V by 5 bases; bases with no gene match: 9. Germline CDR1 and CDR2: SGHTA and FQGTGA. These data originate in a study of blood T cells in healthy people across ages. Primed by a sample-barcoded 5' primer and a J-beta primer mix, a second PCR proceeded for about 7 to 12 cycles. Using its own MiXCR run on the 5' RACE reads, TCRdb lists one record per CDR3 protein. The sample yields 800,000 to 950,000 distinct CDR3 sequences, roughly 28% seen once. Study-wide results and caveats: CMV status of donors was unknown, possibly confounding expanded clonotype changes.

These data were likewise used in another study, on T cells of mothers and their children. This second report adds: Every microgram of extracted RNA entered cDNA synthesis, around 1.6 ug per 15 ul. Barcodes and 2-4 random nucleotides were added by M1S in the second PCR. The overlap seen between related mothers and children slightly exceeded that of unrelated pairs, though not significantly.

The V call is TRBV7-3, the J call TRBJ1-6, with 7 bases matching TRBD1. Sequenced input: blood. This sequence originates from a woman between 40 and 55 years old in good health. CDR3 nucleotide sequence: TGTGCCAGCAGCCTATCAGGGGGGAGTGATTCACCCCTCCACTTT. Its protein product is CASSLSGGSDSPLHF.